Here is one T cell receptor (beta chain) with its context. Its target is not known. The V end lost 2 bases, the J end lost 0 bases, and 10 bases lay between the germline ends. The CDR3 totals 15 residues. Germline V gives CDR1 SGHRS, CDR2 YFSETQ. This sample is drawn from a study of siplizumab effects on memory and regulatory T cells. Findings and caveats of the study: Under siplizumab, alloreactive sequences traced to unstimulated CD4+ memory cells were significantly reduced. Naive T cells were seen as more diverse than memory cells and as major alloresponse contributors.

Data came from immunoSEQ multiplex PCR; TCRdb stores just in-frame clones and leaves some out. The sample has more than 95,000 clones, roughly 92% seen once. Sequences were obtained from Tregs sorted from blood. This rearrangement joins TRBV5-1 to TRBJ2-3; a weak D match, TRBD2 (6 bases). This clonotype was sampled from a human donor in good health. The CDR3 sequence: CASSFGGASTDTQYF. The CDR3 coding sequence is TGCGCCAGCAGCTTCGGCGGGGCCAGCACAGATACGCAGTATTTT.